What follows is one T cell receptor beta chain and its context. This clonotype has a count of ten or more. The antigen it binds to is not known. No much larger clone is present one base from it, and per-base qualities are unavailable. TCR beta CDR3 regions were amplified from RNA transcripts. A first-round RT-PCR of the TCR CDR3 used the HTBI primer set with the Qiagen OneStep RT-PCR kit. Libraries were constructed in a second round of multiplex PCR, after which size selection and purification were performed. Paired-end sequencing of the libraries was performed with 100 bp reads on an Illumina HiSeq2000. Regarding the original processing steps: SOAPnuke was used to process the raw data, removing reads that contained adapters or uncalled bases, had a mean Phred below 15, or lacked an exact match to the constant primer or identifier. High-quality paired reads were merged with COPE v1.2.5, and unique nucleotide sequences were defined as clonotypes. MiTCR v1.1 was used to align clonotypes to the IMGT TRBV, TRBD and TRBJ reference segments. The analysis was restricted to V-J combinations with a frequency above 0.0001, which together covered 99.2% of the repertoires. The TCS score was defined as F50 (clonal expansion) divided by E x V (chaos), with BLOSUM62-based TCRdist calculated between CDR3 peptides within each V-J. Welch's t-statistics and random forest reduced around 550 V-J features to 13, which were used in a naive Bayes classifier (R e1071). TCRdb cleaned the public reads at Q25 with fastp, built clones with MiXCR and kept in-frame beta chains. Under each unique CDR3 protein, matching rows form one entry showing the most common genes and DNA. The V and J calls follow TCRdb's processing rather than the paper's. The table for this sample lists approximately 400,000 distinct CDR3 sequences; about 18% of them were counted only once. Roughly two fifths of the sample is taken by the ten largest.

The CDR3 covers 14 residues, taking in both the cysteine and the phenylalanine. Only the CDR3 part of the read is kept: 42 bases, read in frame from the first base. Trimming costs V 0 bases and J 5 bases, and their ends lie 11 bases apart. The germline V gene yields MNHEY for CDR1 and SVGEGT for CDR2. The data were taken from a study of T cells in Graves' hyperthyroidism and ophthalmopathy (dated by TCRdb to the late 2010s). Looking at the study overall: Peripheral blood was collected at initial diagnosis, before any treatment. To identify distinguishing TCR V-J signatures, a discovery cohort of some 100 patients was used, comprising some 45 with Graves' ophthalmopathy and around 57 with stable Graves' hyperthyroidism. An independent validation cohort of under 20 hyperthyroidism patients and approximately 17 patients who later progressed to ophthalmopathy tested prospective prediction of ophthalmopathy. The 100 or so discovery patients were divided at random into training and test sets in a 7:3 ratio. The study also compared thyroid tissue and blood T-cell repertoires from more than 5 Graves' hyperthyroidism patients. After sampling, hyperthyroidism patients received methimazole starting at 30 mg daily, and ophthalmopathy patients received high-dose intravenous methylprednisolone. According to the paper, TCR Vbeta CDR3 sequencing was carried out on some 130 peripheral blood samples, which came from fewer than 50 ophthalmopathy, fewer than 80 hyperthyroidism and some 17 progressor patients. The paper as a whole reports these results and caveats: No statistical method was used to fix the sample size in advance, and group allocation was not hidden from the investigators. Blood samples also contained most of the expanded thyroid clonotypes (frequency above 0.001), which suggests that blood repertoires may reflect thyroid immune responses. In validation, the model predicted progression to ophthalmopathy a median of about 5.9 months before onset, with over 60% sensitivity and 72.22% specificity. Ophthalmopathy was separated from stable hyperthyroidism by a 13 V-J signature model, with about 88% sensitivity and 81% to 82% specificity obtained in cross-validation and 80%/75% obtained in testing.

Ophthalmopathy patients had moderately to severely active disease, Clinical Activity Score of at least 3, NOSPECS grade of at least 4, and duration under 3 months. Exclusion was applied to patients with uncontrolled infections, other autoimmune diseases, pregnancy or lactation. Diagnoses were based on clinical symptoms, serum thyroxine and TRAb, thyroid ultrasound and orbital computed tomography. PBMCs were separated from 8 to 10 ml of fresh peripheral blood using Ficoll-Paque density gradient centrifugation. Total RNA was extracted with Trizol reagent, and quality was checked on an Agilent 2100 Bioanalyzer.

The TCR sequence derives from a man aged 18 to 35 with Graves' ophthalmopathy. Rearrangement joined TRBV6-2 or TRBV6-3 to TRBJ2-7; a weak D assignment points to TRBD2 (5 bases agree). Specimen: blood. The CDR3 region has the sequence CASSYSNRGHEQYF. Read as DNA, the sequence is TGTGCCAGCAGTTACTCGAATCGCGGGCACGAGCAGTACTTC.